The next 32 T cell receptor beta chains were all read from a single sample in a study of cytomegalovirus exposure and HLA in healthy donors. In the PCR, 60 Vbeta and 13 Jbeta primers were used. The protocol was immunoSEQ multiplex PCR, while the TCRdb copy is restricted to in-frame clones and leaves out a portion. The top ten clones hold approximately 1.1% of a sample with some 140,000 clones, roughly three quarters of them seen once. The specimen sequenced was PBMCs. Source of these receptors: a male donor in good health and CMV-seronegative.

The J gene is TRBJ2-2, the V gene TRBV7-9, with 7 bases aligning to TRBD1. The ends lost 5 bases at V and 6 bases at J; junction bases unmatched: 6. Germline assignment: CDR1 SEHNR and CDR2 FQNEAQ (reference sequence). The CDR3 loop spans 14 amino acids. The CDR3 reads CASSLETGPGELFF. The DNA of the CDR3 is TGTGCCAGCAGCCTAGAGACAGGGCCCGGGGAGCTGTTTTTT.

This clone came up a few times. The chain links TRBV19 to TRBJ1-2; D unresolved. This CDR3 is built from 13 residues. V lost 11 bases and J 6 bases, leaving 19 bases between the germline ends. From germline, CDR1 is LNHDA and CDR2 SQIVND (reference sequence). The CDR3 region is CAAPGRVQDGYTF. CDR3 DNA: TGTGCCGCTCCGGGAAGGGTTCAAGATGGCTACACCTTC.

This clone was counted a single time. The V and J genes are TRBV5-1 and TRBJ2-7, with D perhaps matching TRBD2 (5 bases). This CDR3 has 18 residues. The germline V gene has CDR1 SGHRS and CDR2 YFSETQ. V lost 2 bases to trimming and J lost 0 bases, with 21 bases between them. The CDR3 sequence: CASSFGVRAGTISYEQYF. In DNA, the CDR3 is TGCGCCAGCAGCTTTGGGGTCCGCGCGGGTACGATCTCCTACGAGCAGTACTTC. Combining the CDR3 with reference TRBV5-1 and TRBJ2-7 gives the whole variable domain KAGVTQTPRYLIKTRGQQVTLSCSPISGHRSVSWYQQTPGQGLQFLFEYFSETQRNKGNFPGRFSGRQFSNSRSEMNVSTLELGDSALYLCASSFGVRAGTISYEQYFGPGTRLTVT.

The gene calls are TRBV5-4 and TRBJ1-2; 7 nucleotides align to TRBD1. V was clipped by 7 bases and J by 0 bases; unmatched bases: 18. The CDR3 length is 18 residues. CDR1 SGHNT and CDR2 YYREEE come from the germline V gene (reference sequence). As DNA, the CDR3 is TGTGCCAGCGTCCGGAGAAGGGACAGAAGCGTGACTAACTATGGCTACACCTTC. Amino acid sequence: CASVRRRDRSVTNYGYTF.

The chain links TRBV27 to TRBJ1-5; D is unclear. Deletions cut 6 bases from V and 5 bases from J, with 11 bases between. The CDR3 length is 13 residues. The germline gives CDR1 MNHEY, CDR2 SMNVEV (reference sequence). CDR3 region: CASREGFDQPQHF. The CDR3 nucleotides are TGTGCCAGCAGAGAGGGATTTGATCAGCCCCAGCATTTT.

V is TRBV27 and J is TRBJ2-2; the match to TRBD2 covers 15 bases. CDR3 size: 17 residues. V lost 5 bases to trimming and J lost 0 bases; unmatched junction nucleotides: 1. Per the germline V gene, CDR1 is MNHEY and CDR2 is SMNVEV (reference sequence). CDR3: CASSGLAGGANTGELFF. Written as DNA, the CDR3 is TGTGCCAGCAGTGGACTAGCGGGGGGGGCGAACACCGGGGAGCTGTTTTTT.

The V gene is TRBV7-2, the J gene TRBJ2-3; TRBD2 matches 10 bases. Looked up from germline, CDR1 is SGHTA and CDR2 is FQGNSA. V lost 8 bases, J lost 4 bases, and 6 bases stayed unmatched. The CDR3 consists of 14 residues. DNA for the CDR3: TGTGCCAGCTACCTAGCGGGGGTGGCAGATACGCAGTATTTT. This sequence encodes CASYLAGVADTQYF.

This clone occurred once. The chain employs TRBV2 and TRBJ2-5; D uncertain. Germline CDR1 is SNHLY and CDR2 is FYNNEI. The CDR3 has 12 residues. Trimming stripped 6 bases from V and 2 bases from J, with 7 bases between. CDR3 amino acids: CASSFTQETQYF. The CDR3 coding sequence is TGTGCCAGCAGCTTCACTCAAGAGACCCAGTACTTC.

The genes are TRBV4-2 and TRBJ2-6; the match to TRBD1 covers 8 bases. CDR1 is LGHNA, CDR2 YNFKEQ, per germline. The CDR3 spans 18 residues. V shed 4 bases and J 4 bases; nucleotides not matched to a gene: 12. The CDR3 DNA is TGTGCCAGCAGCCCCCCGCAGGGGGCGAGACCCGGGGCCAACGTCCTGACTTTC. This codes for CASSPPQGARPGANVLTF.

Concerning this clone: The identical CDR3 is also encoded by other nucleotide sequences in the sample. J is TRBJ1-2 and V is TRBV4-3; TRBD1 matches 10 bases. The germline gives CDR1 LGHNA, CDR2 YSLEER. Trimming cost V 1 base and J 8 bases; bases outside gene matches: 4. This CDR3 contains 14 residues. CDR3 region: CASSQGQGAEGYTF. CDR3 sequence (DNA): TGCGCCAGCAGCCAAGGACAGGGGGCGGAAGGCTACACCTTC.

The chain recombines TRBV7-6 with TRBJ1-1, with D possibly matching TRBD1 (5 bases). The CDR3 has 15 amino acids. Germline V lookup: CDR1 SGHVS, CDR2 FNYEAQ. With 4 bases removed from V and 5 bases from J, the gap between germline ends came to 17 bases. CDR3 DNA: TGTGCCAGCAGCTCGCTTTTAGGGGAGGGAACTGAAGCTTTCTTT. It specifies CASSSLLGEGTEAFF.

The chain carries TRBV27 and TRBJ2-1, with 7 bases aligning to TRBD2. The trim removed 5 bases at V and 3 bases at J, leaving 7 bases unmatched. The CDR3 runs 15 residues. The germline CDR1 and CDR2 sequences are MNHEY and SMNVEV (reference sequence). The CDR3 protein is CASSLLRDYYNEQFF. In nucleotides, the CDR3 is TGTGCCAGCAGTCTACTCCGGGACTACTACAATGAGCAGTTCTTC.

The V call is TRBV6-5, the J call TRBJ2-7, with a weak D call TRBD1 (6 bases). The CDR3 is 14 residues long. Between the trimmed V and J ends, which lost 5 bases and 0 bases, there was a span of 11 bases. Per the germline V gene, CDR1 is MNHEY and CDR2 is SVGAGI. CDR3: CASSLEGGSYEQYF. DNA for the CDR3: TGTGCCAGCAGTCTCGAAGGGGGCTCCTACGAGCAGTACTTC.

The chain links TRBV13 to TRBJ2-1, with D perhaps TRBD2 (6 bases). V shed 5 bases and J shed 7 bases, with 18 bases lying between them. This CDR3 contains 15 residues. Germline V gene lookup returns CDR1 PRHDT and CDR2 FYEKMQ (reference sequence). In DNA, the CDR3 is TGTGCCAGCAGCCACGGGAGCGTAGGGTGGAATGAGCAGTTCTTC. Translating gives CASSHGSVGWNEQFF.

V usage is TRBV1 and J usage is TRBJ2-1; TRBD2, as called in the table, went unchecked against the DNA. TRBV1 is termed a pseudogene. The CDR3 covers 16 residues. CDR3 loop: CTSSQDCSGPYNEQFF. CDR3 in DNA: TGCACCAGCAGCCAAGATTGTAGCGGACCCTACAATGAGCAGTTCTTC.

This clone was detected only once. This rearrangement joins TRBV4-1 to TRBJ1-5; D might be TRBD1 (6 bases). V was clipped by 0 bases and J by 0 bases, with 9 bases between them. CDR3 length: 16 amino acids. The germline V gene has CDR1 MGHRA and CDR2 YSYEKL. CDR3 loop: CASSQEQGYSNQPQHF. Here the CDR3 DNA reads TGCGCCAGCAGCCAAGAACAGGGATATAGCAATCAGCCCCAGCATTTT.

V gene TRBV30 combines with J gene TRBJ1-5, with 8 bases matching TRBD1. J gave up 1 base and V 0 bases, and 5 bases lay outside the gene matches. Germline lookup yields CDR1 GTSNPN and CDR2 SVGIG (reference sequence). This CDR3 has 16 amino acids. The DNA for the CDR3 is TGTGCCTGGAGTGTAGGGGCAGGGGGCAGCAATCAGCCCCAGCATTTT. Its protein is CAWSVGAGGSNQPQHF.

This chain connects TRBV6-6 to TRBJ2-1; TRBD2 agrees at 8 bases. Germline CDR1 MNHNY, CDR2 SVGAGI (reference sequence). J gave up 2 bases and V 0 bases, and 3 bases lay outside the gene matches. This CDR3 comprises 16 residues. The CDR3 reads CASSYSAGGAYNEQFF. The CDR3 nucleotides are TGTGCCAGCAGTTACTCCGCGGGGGGCGCCTACAATGAGCAGTTCTTC.

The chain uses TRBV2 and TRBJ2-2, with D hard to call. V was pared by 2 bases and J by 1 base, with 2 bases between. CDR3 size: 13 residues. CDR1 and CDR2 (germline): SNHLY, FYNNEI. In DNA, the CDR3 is TGTGCCAGCAGTGAACAGAACACCGGGGAGCTGTTTTTT. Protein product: CASSEQNTGELFF.

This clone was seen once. The CDR3 region has the DNA TGTGCCAGCAGTGTATCACAGCACACTGAAGCTTTCTTT. Its translation is CASSVSQHTEAFF. This chain joins TRBV2 and TRBJ1-1; D gene uncertain. The germline CDR1 and CDR2 sequences are SNHLY and FYNNEI. V was cut by 4 bases and J by 3 bases, with 9 bases left in between. The CDR3 runs to 13 residues.

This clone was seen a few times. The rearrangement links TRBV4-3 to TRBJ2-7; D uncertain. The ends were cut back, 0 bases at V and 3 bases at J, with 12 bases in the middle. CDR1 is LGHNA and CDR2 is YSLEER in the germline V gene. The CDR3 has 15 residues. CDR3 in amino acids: CASSQDGPGYYEQYF. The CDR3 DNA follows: TGCGCCAGCAGCCAAGATGGGCCCGGATACTACGAGCAGTACTTC.

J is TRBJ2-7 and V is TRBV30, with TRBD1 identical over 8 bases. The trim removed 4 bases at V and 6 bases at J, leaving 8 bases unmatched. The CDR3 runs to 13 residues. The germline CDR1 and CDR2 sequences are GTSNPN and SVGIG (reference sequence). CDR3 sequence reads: CAWNGQGAGEQYF. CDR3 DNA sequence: TGTGCCTGGAACGGGCAGGGGGCTGGCGAGCAGTACTTC.

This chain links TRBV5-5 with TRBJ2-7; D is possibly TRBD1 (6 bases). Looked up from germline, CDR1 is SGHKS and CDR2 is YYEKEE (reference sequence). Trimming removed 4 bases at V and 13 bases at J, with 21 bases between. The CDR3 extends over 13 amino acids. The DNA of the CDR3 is TGTGCCAGCAGCCCCCCAGTTGGACAGCCAAGCTACTTC. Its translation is CASSPPVGQPSYF.

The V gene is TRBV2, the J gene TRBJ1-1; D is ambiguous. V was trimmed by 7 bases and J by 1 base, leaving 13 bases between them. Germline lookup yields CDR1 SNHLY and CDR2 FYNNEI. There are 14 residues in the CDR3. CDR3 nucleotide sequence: TGTGCCAGCACCATGGACGGAGGGAACACTGAAGCTTTCTTT. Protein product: CASTMDGGNTEAFF.

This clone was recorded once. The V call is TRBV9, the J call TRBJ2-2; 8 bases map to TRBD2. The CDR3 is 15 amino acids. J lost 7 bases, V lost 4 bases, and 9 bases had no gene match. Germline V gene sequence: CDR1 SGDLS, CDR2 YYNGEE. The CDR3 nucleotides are TGTGCCAGCAGCCCAGGCGGGACTAGTTACGGGGAGCTGTTTTTT. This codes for CASSPGGTSYGELFF.

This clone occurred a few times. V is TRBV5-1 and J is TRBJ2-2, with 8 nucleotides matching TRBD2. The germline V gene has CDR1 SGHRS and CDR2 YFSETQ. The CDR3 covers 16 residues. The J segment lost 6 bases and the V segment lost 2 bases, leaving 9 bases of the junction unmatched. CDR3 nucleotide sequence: TGCGCCAGCAGCTTAAGAAGCGGGGGCGTCGCCGGGGAGCTGTTTTTT. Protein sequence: CASSLRSGGVAGELFF.

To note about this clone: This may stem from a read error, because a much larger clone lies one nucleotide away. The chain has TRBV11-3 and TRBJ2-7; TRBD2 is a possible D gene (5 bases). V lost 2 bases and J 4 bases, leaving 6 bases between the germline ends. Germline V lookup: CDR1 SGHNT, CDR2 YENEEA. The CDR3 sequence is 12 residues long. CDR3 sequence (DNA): TGTGCCAGCAGCTTAAGCGGTTACGAGCAGTACTTC. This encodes CASSLSGYEQYF.

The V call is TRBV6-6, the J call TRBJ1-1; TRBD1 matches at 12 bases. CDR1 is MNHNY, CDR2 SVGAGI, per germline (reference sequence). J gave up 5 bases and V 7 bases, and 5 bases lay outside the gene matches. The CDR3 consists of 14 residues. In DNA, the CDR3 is TGTGCCAGCATTAGGGGACAGGGGGCAACTGAAGCTTTCTTT. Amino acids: CASIRGQGATEAFF.

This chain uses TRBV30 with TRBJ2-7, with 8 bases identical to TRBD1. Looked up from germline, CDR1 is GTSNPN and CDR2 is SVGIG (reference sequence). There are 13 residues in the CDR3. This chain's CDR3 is CAFRTGSSYEQYF. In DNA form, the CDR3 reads TGTGCATTCCGGACAGGGAGCTCCTACGAGCAGTACTTC.

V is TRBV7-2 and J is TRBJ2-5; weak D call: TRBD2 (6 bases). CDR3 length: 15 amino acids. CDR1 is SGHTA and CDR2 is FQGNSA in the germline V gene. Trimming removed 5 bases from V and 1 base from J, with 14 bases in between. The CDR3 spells CASSPRGGVQETQYF. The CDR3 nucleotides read TGTGCCAGCAGCCCCCGGGGCGGGGTCCAAGAGACCCAGTACTTC.

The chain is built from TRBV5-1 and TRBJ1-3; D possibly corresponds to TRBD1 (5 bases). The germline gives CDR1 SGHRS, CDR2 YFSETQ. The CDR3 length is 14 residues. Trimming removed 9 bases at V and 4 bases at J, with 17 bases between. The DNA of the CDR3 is TGCGCCACCAGTCCCGGGGGAGACGGAAACACCATATATTTT. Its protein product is CATSPGGDGNTIYF.

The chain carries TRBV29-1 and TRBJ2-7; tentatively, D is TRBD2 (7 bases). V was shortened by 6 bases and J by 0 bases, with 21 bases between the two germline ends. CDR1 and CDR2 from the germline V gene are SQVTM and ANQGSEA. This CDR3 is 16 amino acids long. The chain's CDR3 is CSVRHLLGGGSYEQYF. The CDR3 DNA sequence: TGCAGCGTCCGTCACTTACTAGGGGGGGGCTCCTACGAGCAGTACTTC.